The entry that follows covers one TCR beta chain sequence. Its antigen is currently unknown. This CDR3 has 16 residues. J gave up 5 bases and V 1 base, and 8 bases lay outside the gene matches. Germline CDR1 MGHRA, CDR2 YSYEKL. The data stem from a study of post-analysis software for immune sequencing data. At the level of the study: Recorded subtypes: relapsing-remitting, secondary progressive, progressive-relapsing; some patients unannotated. The study, taken as a whole, reports: Same-batch preparations were strongly co-clustered by F measure. There was significantly lower normalized Chao1 diversity in multiple sclerosis patients than in controls. Roughly five TRBV segments appeared more often in patients than in controls, and TRBV5-6, TRBV5-1 and TRBV20-1 were among these.

Unique molecular identifiers were built into the TCR beta cDNA libraries. Hundreds of thousands of cDNA molecules came from about 1 to 10 million T cells. TCRdb independently ran MiXCR on the PCR reads; one entry per CDR3 protein. The sample shows 350,000 to 450,000 distinct CDR3 sequences, roughly 38% of them seen only once. The specimen sequenced was blood. The origin of this receptor is a girl under 18 with multiple sclerosis. The chain uses TRBV4-1 and TRBJ2-5, with 9 bases lining up with TRBD1. The CDR3 loop is CASSQVGQGNEETQYF. The CDR3 DNA reads TGCGCCAGCAGCCAAGTAGGACAGGGGAATGAGGAGACCCAGTACTTC.